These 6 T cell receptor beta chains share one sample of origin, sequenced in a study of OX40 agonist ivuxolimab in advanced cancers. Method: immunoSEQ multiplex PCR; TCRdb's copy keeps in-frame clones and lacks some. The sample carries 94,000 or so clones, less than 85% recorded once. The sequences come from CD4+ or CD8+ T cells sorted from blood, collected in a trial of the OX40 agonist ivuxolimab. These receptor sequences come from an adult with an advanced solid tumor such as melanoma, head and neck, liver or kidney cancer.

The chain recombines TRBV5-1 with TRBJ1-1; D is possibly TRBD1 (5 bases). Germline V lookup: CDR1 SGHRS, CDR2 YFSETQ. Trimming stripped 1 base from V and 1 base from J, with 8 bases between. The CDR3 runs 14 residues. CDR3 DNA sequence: TGCGCCAGCAGCTTGCCTGGGGGGAACACTGAAGCTTTCTTT. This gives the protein CASSLPGGNTEAFF.

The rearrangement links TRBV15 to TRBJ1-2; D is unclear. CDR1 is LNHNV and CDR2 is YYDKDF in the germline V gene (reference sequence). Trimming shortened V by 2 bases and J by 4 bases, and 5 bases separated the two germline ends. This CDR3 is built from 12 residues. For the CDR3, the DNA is TGTGCCACCAGCAGACCCTCCTATGGCTACACCTTC. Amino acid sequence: CATSRPSYGYTF.

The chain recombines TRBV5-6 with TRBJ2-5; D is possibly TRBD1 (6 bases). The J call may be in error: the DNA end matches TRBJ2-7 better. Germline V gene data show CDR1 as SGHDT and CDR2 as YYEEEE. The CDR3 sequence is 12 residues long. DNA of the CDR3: TGTGCCAGCCAGGACAGCAGCTACGAGCAGTACTTC. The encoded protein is CASQDSSYEQYF.

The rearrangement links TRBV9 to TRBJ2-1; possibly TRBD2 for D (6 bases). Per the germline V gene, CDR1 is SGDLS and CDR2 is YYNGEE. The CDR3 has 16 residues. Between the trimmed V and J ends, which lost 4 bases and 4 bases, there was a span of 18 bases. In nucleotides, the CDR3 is TGTGCCAGCAGCTTCGGATTTAGCGGATTGTACAATGAGCAGTTCTTC. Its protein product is CASSFGFSGLYNEQFF.

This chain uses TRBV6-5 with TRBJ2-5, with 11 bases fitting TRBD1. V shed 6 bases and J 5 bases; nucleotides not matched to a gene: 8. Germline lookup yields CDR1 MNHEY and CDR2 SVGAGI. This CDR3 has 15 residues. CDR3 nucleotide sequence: TGTGCCAGCAGGAGGGGACAGGGGGTAGGGGAGACCCAGTACTTC. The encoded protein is CASRRGQGVGETQYF.

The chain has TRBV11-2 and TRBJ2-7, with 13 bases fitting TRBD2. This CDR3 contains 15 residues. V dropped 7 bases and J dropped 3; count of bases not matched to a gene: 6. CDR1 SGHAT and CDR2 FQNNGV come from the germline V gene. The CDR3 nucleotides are TGTGCCAGCACGGAACTAGCGGGAGGGATCTACGAGCAGTACTTC. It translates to CASTELAGGIYEQYF.